These 20 T cell receptor beta chains were all obtained from the same sample, sequenced in a study of blood T cell repertoires in COVID-19. Profiled with immunoSEQ multiplex PCR; TCRdb holds only in-frame clones, not every one. Here the sample spans roughly 700,000 clones, approximately 90% being singletons. The specimen sequenced was peripheral blood. These receptors came from a woman younger than 35 with acute or convalescent COVID-19.

The chain is built from TRBV12-5 and TRBJ1-2; a possible D gene is TRBD1 (5 bases). CDR3 length: 14 residues. Between the trimmed V and J ends, which lost 4 bases and 2 bases, there was a span of 11 bases. The germline CDR1 and CDR2 sequences are LGHNT and FRNRAP. CDR3 amino acids: CASGSTALNYGYTF. As DNA, the CDR3 is TGTGCTAGTGGTTCGACAGCCCTCAACTATGGCTACACCTTC.

The chain employs TRBV24-1 and TRBJ2-1; a weak D match, TRBD2 (5 bases). CDR1 and CDR2 (germline): KGHDR, SFDVKD. This CDR3 spans 13 amino acids. The V end was cut by 4 bases, the J end by 12 bases, with 15 bases between. The CDR3 nucleotides are TGTGCCACCAGTGAACAGATGAGCGGTGGGCAGTTCTTC. Its protein is CATSEQMSGGQFF.

V usage is TRBV12-3 or TRBV12-4 and J usage is TRBJ2-1; no reliable D call. Trimming left V 4 bases short and J 6 bases short, with 7 bases between. This CDR3 is built from 12 residues. The CDR3 DNA sequence: TGTGCCAGCAGTTCAAGCCCCAATGAGCAGTTCTTC. Protein: CASSSSPNEQFF.

This chain uses TRBV25-1 with TRBJ1-2; D remains unclear. Deletions cut 5 bases from V and 1 base from J, with 5 bases between. CDR3 length: 12 residues. Germline values: CDR1 MGHDK, CDR2 SYGVNS. DNA for the CDR3: TGTGCCAGCAGTTATGTTAACTATGGCTACACCTTC. Protein: CASSYVNYGYTF.

V gene TRBV7-9 combines with J gene TRBJ1-1; TRBD1 agrees at 10 bases. Germline CDR1 and CDR2: SEHNR and FQNEAQ (reference sequence). This CDR3 has 14 amino acids. The V and J ends lost 7 bases and 7 bases, in that order; junction bases with no gene match: 9. The CDR3 nucleotides read TGTGCCAGCACCCACCCGGACAGGGGGTTTGAAGCTTTCTTT. It yields the protein CASTHPDRGFEAFF.

V gene TRBV29-1 combines with J gene TRBJ1-2, with TRBD1 identical over 9 bases. Germline loops: CDR1 SQVTM, CDR2 ANQGSEA. CDR3 length: 13 residues. V lost 6 bases, J lost 3 bases, and 5 bases stayed unmatched. CDR3 residues: CSVTGGADYGYTF. Written as DNA, the CDR3 is TGCAGCGTCACAGGGGGCGCGGACTATGGCTACACCTTC.

This clone appeared a few times. The rearrangement uses TRBV7-2 and TRBJ2-7, with 10 bases that match TRBD2. Germline V gene data show CDR1 as SGHTA and CDR2 as FQGNSA. The V segment lost 4 bases and the J segment 4 bases; nucleotides outside the gene matches: 4. This CDR3 comprises 14 residues. CDR3 DNA: TGTGCCAGCAGCTCCACAGCGGGGGGGTACGAGCAGTACTTC. It encodes CASSSTAGGYEQYF.

This sequence joins TRBV7-2 and TRBJ2-4; unclear D gene. With 5 bases removed from V and 3 bases from J, the gap between germline ends came to 14 bases. CDR3 length equals 15 residues. Germline V CDR1 and CDR2: SGHTA, FQGNSA. Here the CDR3 reads CASSPRRVVKNIQYF. In DNA, the CDR3 is TGTGCCAGCAGCCCGCGTCGGGTCGTCAAAAACATTCAGTACTTC.

This clone was picked up one time. The chain carries TRBV5-6 and TRBJ1-2; D not certain. The CDR3 runs to 14 residues. Germline assignment: CDR1 SGHDT and CDR2 YYEEEE. The V and J ends lost 2 bases and 4 bases respectively, with 12 bases between them. The CDR3 region has the DNA TGTGCCAGCAGCTTAGCGGGGAACCTCTATGGCTACACCTTC. This translates into CASSLAGNLYGYTF.

The V call is TRBV4-2, the J call TRBJ1-5; 8 bases agree with TRBD1. Unmatched junction bases numbered 1, after V lost 3 bases and J lost 3 bases. CDR1 and CDR2 from the germline V gene are LGHNA and YNFKEQ. CDR3 length: 14 amino acids. Here the CDR3 reads CASSQGQANQPQHF. In DNA, the CDR3 is TGTGCCAGCAGCCAGGGACAGGCCAATCAGCCCCAGCATTTT.

The chain recombines TRBV4-2 with TRBJ1-1; D call uncertain. The CDR3 is 15 residues long. Germline values: CDR1 LGHNA, CDR2 YNFKEQ. V was pared by 0 bases and J by 6 bases, with 14 bases between. This CDR3 is CASSQEQEGSAEAFF. CDR3 nucleotides: TGTGCCAGCAGCCAAGAACAAGAGGGTTCAGCTGAAGCTTTCTTT.

The chain links TRBV7-6 to TRBJ2-7; D might be TRBD1 (6 bases). CDR1 is SGHVS and CDR2 is FNYEAQ in the germline V gene. The CDR3 consists of 15 residues. V gave up 2 bases and J gave up 5 bases, with 16 bases separating them. The CDR3 sequence: CASSLRRGLSHEQYF. CDR3 sequence (DNA): TGTGCCAGCAGCTTACGAAGGGGGTTATCCCACGAGCAGTACTTC.

This clone has a single count. J is TRBJ1-3 and V is TRBV6-4, with 7 nucleotides matching TRBD1. Germline V gene data show CDR1 as MRHNA and CDR2 as SNTAGT. J lost 1 base, V lost 6 bases, and 6 bases had no gene match. CDR3 length: 15 amino acids. DNA of the CDR3: TGTGCCAGCAGCGTCTGGACAGGTTCTGGAAACACCATATATTTT. This encodes CASSVWTGSGNTIYF.

The chain has TRBV4-1 and TRBJ2-6, with 7 bases that match TRBD1. Germline-derived CDR1 and CDR2 are MGHRA and YSYEKL. This CDR3 has 18 residues. V trimming: 4 bases; J trimming: 0 bases; junction bases outside the gene matches: 9. The CDR3, as DNA: TGCGCCAGCAGCCGGGACAGTGTAGGCTCCTCTGGGGCCAACGTCCTGACTTTC. Translating it yields CASSRDSVGSSGANVLTF.

This clone showed up just once. This rearrangement joins TRBV13 to TRBJ1-5; possible D gene TRBD1, 5 bases. The CDR3 consists of 13 residues. Germline assignment: CDR1 PRHDT and CDR2 FYEKMQ (reference sequence). Trimming removed 5 bases from V and 7 bases from J, with 12 bases in between. CDR3 sequence reads: CASSRGVGQPQHF. For the CDR3, the DNA is TGTGCCAGCAGCCGGGGGGTAGGGCAGCCCCAGCATTTT.

The chain uses TRBV5-6 and TRBJ2-7; possible D gene TRBD2, 6 bases. V was pared by 3 bases and J by 6 bases, with 10 bases between. The CDR3 covers 12 residues. Germline V gives CDR1 SGHDT, CDR2 YYEEEE. For the CDR3, the DNA is TGTGCCAGCAGCTGGGGGAGGTCCGAGCAGTACTTC. As protein: CASSWGRSEQYF.

The chain carries TRBV4-1 and TRBJ2-7; TRBD2 is a possible D gene (7 bases). Germline V lookup: CDR1 MGHRA, CDR2 YSYEKL. Trimming cost V 4 bases and J 4 bases, with 20 bases left between them. This CDR3 has 16 amino acids. In DNA, the CDR3 is TGCGCCAGCAGCCCCCTTGGGGGGGGCAGAAAATACGAGCAGTACTTC. Protein product: CASSPLGGGRKYEQYF.

This clone was recorded once. The J gene is TRBJ2-7, the V gene TRBV5-4, with D possibly matching TRBD2 (5 bases). This CDR3 is built from 15 residues. The V gene's germline CDR1 is SGHNT and CDR2 YYREEE (reference sequence). V was clipped by 3 bases and J by 7 bases, with 20 bases between them. The CDR3 bases are TGTGCCAGCAGCTCGCAACGAGAGGGTCCGGGGGAGCAGTACTTC. It yields the protein CASSSQREGPGEQYF.

The V and J genes are TRBV11-2 and TRBJ1-2; 9 bases agree with TRBD1. Germline loops: CDR1 SGHAT, CDR2 FQNNGV. The CDR3 is 14 residues long. V was clipped by 3 bases and J by 8 bases; unmatched bases: 7. The CDR3 DNA reads as TGTGCCAGCAGCTTGGTACAGGGGGCTGAGGGCTACACCTTC. Residues: CASSLVQGAEGYTF.

This chain connects TRBV7-6 to TRBJ2-2, with 7 positions matching TRBD2. Losses at the gene ends were 5 bases for V and 1 base for J; bases not matched to a gene: 4. The length of the CDR3 is 15 residues. Germline V gene lookup returns CDR1 SGHVS and CDR2 FNYEAQ. Here the CDR3 DNA reads TGTGCCAGCAGCGCTGCGGGGGTGAACACCGGGGAGCTGTTTTTT. It translates to CASSAAGVNTGELFF.